The rows below give T cell receptor beta chains drawn from one sample of a study of blood T cell repertoires in COVID-19. Measured with immunoSEQ multiplex PCR; TCRdb has only the in-frame clones, and not every one. The table has 260,000 or so clones, roughly 90% seen once. Input material: peripheral blood. These receptor sequences come from a man between 18 and 35 years old with active or convalescent COVID-19. CDR3s include the opening cysteine and the closing phenylalanine or tryptophan. Each record gives: J gene, clone size, D gene, V gene, CDR3 DNA, CDR3 protein. The D gene is left open where the match is weak. Clone size appears in some rows only: once, few, many, or a class for an expanded clone.

J: TRBJ1-2
size: -
D: -
V: TRBV6-5
DNA: TGTGCCAGCAGTTCCTCCTATAACTATGGCTACACCTTC
CDR3: CASSSSYNYGYTF

J: TRBJ2-1
size: -
D: TRBD1
V: TRBV27
DNA: TGTGCCAGCAGGCCGATTCCAGGGGGCAATGAGCAGTTCTTC
CDR3: CASRPIPGGNEQFF

J: TRBJ1-5
size: -
D: TRBD1
V: TRBV6-5
DNA: TGTGCCAGCACCGCAGGGGGAGGGCCCCAGCATTTT
CDR3: CASTAGGGPQHF

J: TRBJ1-1
size: -
D: -
V: TRBV6-1
DNA: TGTGCCAGCAGTGAAAGCCGGGGGAACACTGAAGCTTTCTTT
CDR3: CASSESRGNTEAFF

J: TRBJ2-1
size: -
D: TRBD2
V: TRBV5-4
DNA: TGTGCCAGCAGCTCCGGGACTAGCGTTTTGAATGAGCAGTTCTTC
CDR3: CASSSGTSVLNEQFF

J: TRBJ2-1
size: -
D: TRBD2
V: TRBV6-5
DNA: TGTGCCGTCTCGGGGGGGCCTTTCGGCGAGCAGTTCTTC
CDR3: CAVSGGPFGEQFF

J: TRBJ1-2
size: once
D: -
V: TRBV14
DNA: TGTGCCAGCAGCCCTGACATTAACTATGGCTACACCTTC
CDR3: CASSPDINYGYTF

J: TRBJ2-4
size: -
D: TRBD2
V: TRBV4-1
DNA: TGCGCCAGCAGCCAAATTAGCGGGGGGGCGAACATTCAGTACTTC
CDR3: CASSQISGGANIQYF

J: TRBJ1-1
size: -
D: -
V: TRBV7-3
DNA: TGTGCCAGCAGCTTAACGATGGCGCAGGGTGGTGAAGCTTTCTTT
CDR3: CASSLTMAQGGEAFF

J: TRBJ2-7
size: -
D: -
V: TRBV6-1
DNA: TGTGCCAGCAGTGAAGCGCCCAGGGGTCACGAGCAGTACTTC
CDR3: CASSEAPRGHEQYF

J: TRBJ1-2
size: -
D: -
V: TRBV18
DNA: TGTGCCAGCTCACCAAGGACTTTCGACTATGGCTACACCTTC
CDR3: CASSPRTFDYGYTF

J: TRBJ1-1
size: -
D: -
V: TRBV29-1
DNA: TGCAGCGTTCACGGACGGAGGGAGAGCGCTGAAGCTTTCTTT
CDR3: CSVHGRRESAEAFF

J: TRBJ2-3
size: -
D: -
V: TRBV3-1/TRBV3-2
DNA: TGTGCCAGCAGCCTCTACCGCACAGATACGCAGTATTTT
CDR3: CASSLYRTDTQYF

J: TRBJ1-2
size: -
D: -
V: TRBV4-2
DNA: TGTGCCAGCAGCCAAGAAAAAACCCGGGCTAACTATGGCTACACCTTC
CDR3: CASSQEKTRANYGYTF

J: TRBJ2-7
size: -
D: -
V: TRBV5-5
DNA: TGTGCCAGCAGCTTGGCCTTAGGACTATCGGCCTACGAGCAGTACTTC
CDR3: CASSLALGLSAYEQYF

J: TRBJ2-3
size: -
D: TRBD2
V: TRBV6-2/TRBV6-3
DNA: TGTGCCAGCAGCCTTCGTGGGACTAGCGGGGGAGCCACAGATACGCAGTATTTT
CDR3: CASSLRGTSGGATDTQYF

J: TRBJ2-7
size: -
D: -
V: TRBV10-3
DNA: TGTGCCATCAGTGAGACGGACAGAGTCTTCTCCTACGAGCAGTACTTC
CDR3: CAISETDRVFSYEQYF

J: TRBJ1-1
size: -
D: -
V: TRBV11-2
DNA: TGTGCCAGCAGCTTAGATCCCGGGTTAAACACTGAAGCTTTCTTT
CDR3: CASSLDPGLNTEAFF

J: TRBJ2-1
size: many
D: -
V: TRBV27
DNA: TGTGCCAGCAGTTTAAAAAGTGTCACAGGGTACTACAATGAGCAGTTCTTC
CDR3: CASSLKSVTGYYNEQFF

J: TRBJ1-4
size: -
D: TRBD1
V: TRBV9
DNA: TGTGCCAGCAGCTCCAGACAGGGGAACGAAAAACTGTTTTTT
CDR3: CASSSRQGNEKLFF

J: TRBJ1-1
size: -
D: TRBD1
V: TRBV13
DNA: TGTGCCAGCAGCGGGTACAGGGGGAACACTGAAGCTTTCTTT
CDR3: CASSGYRGNTEAFF

J: TRBJ1-6
size: -
D: -
V: TRBV5-5
DNA: TGTGCCAGCAGCTGGAGGGACTTCTCCTCACCCCTCCACTTT
CDR3: CASSWRDFSSPLHF

J: TRBJ1-4
size: -
D: TRBD1
V: TRBV10-1
DNA: TGCGCCAGCAGTGAGGGGACAGGGAATGAAAAACTGTTTTTT
CDR3: CASSEGTGNEKLFF

J: TRBJ2-7
size: -
D: -
V: TRBV4-3
DNA: TGCGCCAGCAGCCAAGATGCTGGCGGGGGCCCCTACTACGAGCAGTACTTC
CDR3: CASSQDAGGGPYYEQYF

J: TRBJ1-6
size: -
D: TRBD1
V: TRBV7-8
DNA: TGTGCCAGCAGCTTGGGAACAGGGGGCTCGGGATCACCCCTCCACTTT
CDR3: CASSLGTGGSGSPLHF

J: TRBJ2-3
size: once
D: -
V: TRBV12-5
DNA: TGTGCTAGTGGTTTGGTTTTAGGGCGGGGCCCAGATACGCAGTATTTT
CDR3: CASGLVLGRGPDTQYF

J: TRBJ1-1
size: few
D: -
V: TRBV6-2/TRBV6-3
DNA: TGTGCCAGCAGCCTGTTTTTAAAAGCTTTCTTT
CDR3: CASSLFLKAFF

J: TRBJ2-4
size: -
D: -
V: TRBV4-1
DNA: TGCGCCAGCAGCCAAGGCCCCACCATAGGCCCGCAACAGGGTTACATTCAGTACTTC
CDR3: CASSQGPTIGPQQGYIQYF

J: TRBJ1-4
size: -
D: -
V: TRBV20-1
DNA: TGCAGTGCTAGCCGGGGTGAAAAACTGTTTTTT
CDR3: CSASRGEKLFF

J: TRBJ1-5
size: -
D: TRBD1
V: TRBV6-5
DNA: TGTGCCAGTGGACCGACAGGGTATGGTCAGCCCCAGCATTTT
CDR3: CASGPTGYGQPQHF